This T cell receptor (beta chain) stems from a study of blood T cells in healthy people across ages. Total RNA extraction produced at least 5 micrograms (per sample) for the study. Study findings and constraints: Nothing was known about donor CMV status, and this possibly confounded expanded clonotype changes. Higher diversity and more naive CD4+ cells were features of long-lived donors, compared to aged donors.

V was pared by 2 bases and J by 5 bases, with 7 bases of the junction left unmatched. This CDR3 has 15 amino acids. Germline values: CDR1 LGHNA, CDR2 YSLEER. Using a J-beta primer mix together with a sample-barcoded 5' primer, a second PCR was run for roughly 7 to 12 cycles. Every cDNA molecule bore a tag from a template-switch adaptor containing 12 random nucleotides. TCRdb passed the 5' RACE reads through MiXCR, listing each CDR3 protein once. The table lists roughly 2 million distinct CDR3 sequences, around 50% of them singletons, with about 2.1% in the top ten. In the case of this clonotype: Antigen unknown.

The sequence derives from a woman between 35 and 50 years old in good health. The chain joins TRBV4-3 to TRBJ2-7; 9 nucleotides line up with TRBD2. The specimen sequenced was blood. CDR3 DNA: TGCGCCAGCAGCCAATCCGCTAGCGGGACCGACGAGCAGTACTTC. It yields the protein CASSQSASGTDEQYF.